This T cell receptor beta chain stems from a study of blood T cell repertoires in COVID-19. Study in general: Samples taken during acute and convalescent COVID-19 were collected in the United States, Italy and Spain. The analysed material was cDNA or gDNA that came from T cells, B-cell-depleted T cells, or PBMCs.

Ages ranged from roughly 18 to 100 years, with residence in 20 to 30 US areas. During the 2 weeks before they entered the study, exposed participants had met someone with a PCR-confirmed or clinician-diagnosed COVID-19 case. Libraries were prepared by immunoSEQ multiplex PCR; TCRdb keeps only in-frame clonotypes and omits some of them. This table has roughly 240,000 clones, around 90% appearing once. V was pared by 6 bases and J by 0 bases, with 27 bases between. Germline V gives CDR1 MNHEY, CDR2 SMNVEV (reference sequence). This CDR3 comprises 19 residues. V is TRBV27 and J is TRBJ2-7; TRBD1 is a possible D gene (5 bases). Sequenced sample: PBMCs or T cells enriched from blood (not recorded which). The origin of this receptor is a middle-aged man who had been exposed to COVID-19. CDR3 amino acids: CASSPRFVTYTGSSYEQYV. The CDR3 DNA reads as TGTGCCAGCAGCCCTCGTTTCGTCACTTATACAGGTTCCTCCTACGAGCAGTACGTC.